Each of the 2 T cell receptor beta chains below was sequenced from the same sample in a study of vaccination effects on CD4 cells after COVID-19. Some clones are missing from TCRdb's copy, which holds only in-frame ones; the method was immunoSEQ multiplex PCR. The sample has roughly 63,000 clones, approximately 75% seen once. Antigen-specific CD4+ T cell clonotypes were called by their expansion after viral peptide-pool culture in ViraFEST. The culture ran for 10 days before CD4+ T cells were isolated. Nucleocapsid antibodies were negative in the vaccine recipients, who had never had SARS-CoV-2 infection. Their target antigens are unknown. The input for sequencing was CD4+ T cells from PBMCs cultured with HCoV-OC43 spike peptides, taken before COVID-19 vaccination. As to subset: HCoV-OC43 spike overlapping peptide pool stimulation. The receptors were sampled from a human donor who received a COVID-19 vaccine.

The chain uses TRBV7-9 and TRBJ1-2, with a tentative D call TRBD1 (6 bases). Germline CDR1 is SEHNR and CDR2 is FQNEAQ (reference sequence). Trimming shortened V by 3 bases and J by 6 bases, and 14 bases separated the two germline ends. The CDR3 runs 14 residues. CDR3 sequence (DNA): TGTGCCAGCAGCTTTGCACAGGGTGTTCATGGCTACACCTTC. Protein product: CASSFAQGVHGYTF.

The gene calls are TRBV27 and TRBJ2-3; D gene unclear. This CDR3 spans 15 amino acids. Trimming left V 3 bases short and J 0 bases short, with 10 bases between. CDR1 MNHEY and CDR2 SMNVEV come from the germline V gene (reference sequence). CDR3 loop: CASSFGSTSTDTQYF. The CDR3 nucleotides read TGTGCCAGCAGTTTTGGCAGCACTAGCACAGATACGCAGTATTTT.